This TCR beta chain is from a study of metastatic and nonmetastatic thyroid tumors. Turning to the study itself: A comparison of repertoires was made across blood and tumor or nodule tissue from malignant and benign thyroid patients.

This clone was observed at least ten times. The antigen is unknown. Study conclusions and caveats: It was reported that TCR beta diversity was significantly higher in malignant thyroid tumors than benign nodules, in blood and tumor.

The CDR3 has 15 residues. Looked up from germline, CDR1 is MDHEN and CDR2 is SYDVKM. The germline V and J ends were trimmed by 2 bases and 0 bases, with 9 bases remaining between them. None of the patients had undergone any treatment ahead of thyroid surgery. TCRdb recomputed clones from the PCR reads via MiXCR. This table holds tens of thousands of clones, roughly 20% found once. The chain combines TRBV28 with TRBJ2-3; D perhaps matches TRBD2 (6 bases). The sequenced material came from blood. The TCR comes from a female donor with papillary thyroid cancer or a benign thyroid nodule (not recorded which). Some clones in this sample may be carry-over from other donors' samples. CDR3 region: CASSLAAGSTDTQYF. CDR3 DNA sequence: TGTGCCAGCAGTTTAGCCGCGGGGAGCACAGATACGCAGTATTTT.